This T cell receptor (beta chain) was observed in a study of blood T cells in healthy people across ages. The CDR3 is 16 residues long. Trimming removed 1 base from V and 4 bases from J; junction bases left unmatched: 9. Germline CDR1 MNHNS, CDR2 SASEGT. Primed by a sample-barcoded 5' primer and a J-beta primer mix, a second PCR proceeded for roughly 7 to 11 cycles. TCRdb ran MiXCR on the 5' RACE reads and lists one entry per CDR3 protein. Counted here are approximately 900,000 distinct CDR3 sequences, roughly 48% occurring once; the ten biggest clones make up roughly 13%. A few counts support this clonotype.

Sequencing used blood. This receptor was taken from a man in his thirties or forties in good health. This chain links TRBV6-1 with TRBJ1-1; 7 bases fit TRBD1. The CDR3 region has the DNA TGTGCCAGCAGTGAAGTCCCGCCAGGGGGAATCACTGAAGCTTTCTTT. It is translated as CASSEVPPGGITEAFF.